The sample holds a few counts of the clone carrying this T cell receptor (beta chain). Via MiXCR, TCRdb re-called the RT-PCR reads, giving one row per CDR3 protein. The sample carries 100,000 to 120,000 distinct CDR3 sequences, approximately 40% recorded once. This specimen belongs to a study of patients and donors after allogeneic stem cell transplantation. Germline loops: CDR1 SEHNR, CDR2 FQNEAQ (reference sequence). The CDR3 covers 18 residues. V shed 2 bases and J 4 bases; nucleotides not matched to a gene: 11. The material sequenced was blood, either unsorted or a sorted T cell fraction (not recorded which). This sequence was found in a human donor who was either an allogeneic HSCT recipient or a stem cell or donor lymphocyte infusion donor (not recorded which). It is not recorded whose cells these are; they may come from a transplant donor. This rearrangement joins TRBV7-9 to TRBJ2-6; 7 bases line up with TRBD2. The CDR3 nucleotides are TGTGCCAGCAGCTTATCTCGACTAGCTGTAAAGGGGGCCAACGTCCTGACTTTC. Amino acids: CASSLSRLAVKGANVLTF.